This note documents a single TCR beta chain sequence. The data stem from a study of cytomegalovirus exposure and HLA in healthy donors. The PCR used 60 Vbeta and 13 Jbeta primers. TCRdb's table, derived via immunoSEQ multiplex PCR, lists solely in-frame clones and lacks some. The sample holds around 140,000 clones, about 70% seen once. Trimming at V came to 1 base and at J to 3 bases, leaving 3 bases not matched to a gene. There are 15 residues in the CDR3. From germline, CDR1 is SGHTA and CDR2 FQGNSA. The specimen was PBMCs. The rearrangement joins TRBV7-2 to TRBJ1-5; TRBD1 agrees at 7 bases. The receptor's source is a woman aged 55-69 years in good health and CMV-seropositive. In DNA, the CDR3 is TGTGCCAGCAGCTTAGGGGGACAGATCAATCAGCCCCAGCATTTT. It encodes CASSLGGQINQPQHF.